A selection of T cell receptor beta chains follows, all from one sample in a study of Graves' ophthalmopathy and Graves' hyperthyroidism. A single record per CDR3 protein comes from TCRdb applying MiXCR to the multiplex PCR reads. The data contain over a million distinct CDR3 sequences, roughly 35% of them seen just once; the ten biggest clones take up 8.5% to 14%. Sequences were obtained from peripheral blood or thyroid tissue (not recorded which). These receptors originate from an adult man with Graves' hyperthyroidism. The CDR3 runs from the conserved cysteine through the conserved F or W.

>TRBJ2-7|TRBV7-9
CASSNPAGGPGEQYF
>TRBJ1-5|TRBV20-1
CSARDHSRFSNQPQHF
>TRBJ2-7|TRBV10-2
CASSFNRAKAGSEQYF
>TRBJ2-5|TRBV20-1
CSARWGGETQYF
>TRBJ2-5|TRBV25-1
CASVPTGVQETQYF
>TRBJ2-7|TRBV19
CASSGLGRTYSYEQYF
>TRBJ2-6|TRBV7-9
CASSRGTGQPGANVLTF
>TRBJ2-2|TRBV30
CAWGRTVNTGELFF
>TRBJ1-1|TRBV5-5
CASSLSGIMNTEAFF
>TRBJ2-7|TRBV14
CASSQHLGPYEQYF